A single TCR beta chain is shown here with its context. This sample is drawn from a study of monozygotic twins with inflammatory bowel disease. The germline gives CDR1 SGHRS, CDR2 YFSETQ. This CDR3 is built from 18 residues. TCRdb reworked the 5' RACE reads into one entry per CDR3 protein, no DNA. Here the sample table reports fewer than 200,000 distinct CDR3 sequences. The sequence was obtained from a human donor with ulcerative colitis or Crohn's disease, or a healthy co-twin of an affected twin (not recorded which). The sample comprised blood. The genes are TRBV5-1 and TRBJ2-4; TCRdb reports TRBD1, a call that lacks DNA to check it against. The CDR3 protein is CASSLMTRDRRAKNIQYF.